This is a list of T cell receptor beta chains from one sample in a study of cytomegalovirus exposure and HLA in healthy donors. Method: immunoSEQ multiplex PCR; TCRdb's copy keeps in-frame clones and lacks some. The sample consists of under 200,000 clones, about 90% of them appearing once. The sequenced sample was PBMCs. The receptors were gathered from a woman between 18 and 29 years old in good health and CMV-seropositive. Both conserved end residues are part of each CDR3. D genes are given only for firm matches. Not every row has a clone size; where given, it reads once, few, many or a size class.

TRBV5-6,TRBD2,TRBJ2-5,.,TGTGCCAGCAGCCCTAGCGGGAGGGCCGGTGAGACCCAGTACTTC,CASSPSGRAGETQYF
TRBV6-5,.,TRBJ1-1,.,TGTGCCAGCAGTTACTCTGGCAGGGTCCCTGAAGCTTTCTTT,CASSYSGRVPEAFF
TRBV2,.,TRBJ1-4,.,TGTGCCAGCAGTCCCCGAGCACGACTGGCAACTAATGAAAAACTGTTTTTT,CASSPRARLATNEKLFF
TRBV15,.,TRBJ2-5,.,TGTGCCACCAGCAGAGATCCGGCCATGCGGGAGACCCAGTACTTC,CATSRDPAMRETQYF
TRBV14,TRBD1,TRBJ1-4,.,TGTGCCAGCAGCCGCTGGACAGGGGTTCGTGAAAAACTGTTTTTT,CASSRWTGVREKLFF
TRBV5-1,.,TRBJ2-1,.,TGCGCCAGCAGCCCGTTTACTATCTCATCCTACAATGAGCAGTTCTTC,CASSPFTISSYNEQFF
TRBV4-3,TRBD2,TRBJ2-4,.,TGCGCCAGCAGCCAAGGCGCGGGGGTAGCCAAAAACATTCAGTACTTC,CASSQGAGVAKNIQYF
TRBV6-5,TRBD2,TRBJ2-3,.,TGTGCCAGCAGTTACTCGAAAGCGGGAAAGGGGGATACGCAGTATTTT,CASSYSKAGKGDTQYF
TRBV5-5,TRBD1,TRBJ1-4,.,TGTGCCAGCAGCTTCCGGGACAGGGGGAGTGAAAAACTGTTTTTT,CASSFRDRGSEKLFF
TRBV28,TRBD1,TRBJ2-7,.,TGTGCCAGCACCCGTAGGGACAGGAGGTACGAGCAGTACTTC,CASTRRDRRYEQYF
TRBV30,.,TRBJ2-2,.,TGTGCCTGGGGGGGACTCCAGAGCACCGGGGAGCTGTTTTTT,CAWGGLQSTGELFF
TRBV6-4,TRBD1,TRBJ1-1,.,TGTGCCAGCAGTGAATCATCAGGACAGGGGGCCACTGAAGCTTTCTTT,CASSESSGQGATEAFF
TRBV5-6,.,TRBJ2-7,.,TGTGCCAGCAGCACTCGACAGAGCTCCTACGAGCAGTACTTC,CASSTRQSSYEQYF
TRBV4-1,TRBD1,TRBJ2-2,.,TGCGCCAGCAGCCCCGGGACAGGGGGCTCCGGGGAGCTGTTTTTT,CASSPGTGGSGELFF
TRBV6-5,TRBD2,TRBJ2-7,.,TGTGCCAGCAGTACGACTAGCGGGAGCTACGAGCAGTACTTC,CASSTTSGSYEQYF
TRBV27,TRBD1,TRBJ2-5,.,TGTGCCAGCAGTGCTCGGACAGGCGCTATAGGGGAGACCCAGTACTTC,CASSARTGAIGETQYF
TRBV5-6,TRBD2,TRBJ2-7,once,TGTGCCAGCAGCTGGAATAGCGGGAGCTCCTACGAGCAGTACTTC,CASSWNSGSSYEQYF
TRBV4-2,TRBD2,TRBJ2-5,.,TGTGCCAGCAGCCAAGGGGAGGGAGGAGAAACCCAGTACTTC,CASSQGEGGETQYF
TRBV2,TRBD1,TRBJ2-7,.,TGTGCCAGCAGTGGGGACAGGGGTACCGAGCAGTACTTC,CASSGDRGTEQYF
TRBV5-1,.,TRBJ2-7,.,TGCGCCAGCAGCTCGGCAGGGATGGTGTACGAGCAGTACTTC,CASSSAGMVYEQYF
TRBV5-6,.,TRBJ1-2,.,TGTGCCAGCAGCTTGGACAGCTATGGCTACACCTTC,CASSLDSYGYTF
TRBV5-6,.,TRBJ2-5,.,TGTGCCAGCAGCTTGGCGGGCGGGGTTGACCAAGAGACCCAGTACTTC,CASSLAGGVDQETQYF
TRBV30,.,TRBJ1-4,.,TGTGCCTGGAATTCAGGTCGTGAAAAACTGTTTTTT,CAWNSGREKLFF
TRBV29-1,.,TRBJ2-7,.,TGCAGCGTTGGTGGAGGGCCACTCTACGAGCAGTACTTC,CSVGGGPLYEQYF
TRBV28,TRBD1,TRBJ1-4,once,TGTGCCAGCAGTTTATGGGGGACAGGGGGTCTCACTAATGAAAAACTGTTTTTT,CASSLWGTGGLTNEKLFF
TRBV5-1,TRBD1,TRBJ1-4,.,TGCGCCAGCAGCTTGGGACAGGGGGCGAGTGAAAAACTGTTTTTT,CASSLGQGASEKLFF
TRBV7-6,.,TRBJ2-3,.,TGTGCCAGCAGCTTAGGCGCGGGGGCCTACACAGATACGCAGTATTTT,CASSLGAGAYTDTQYF
TRBV7-9,TRBD1,TRBJ2-3,.,TGTGCCAGCAGCCCGGGACAGGGCACAGATACGCAGTATTTT,CASSPGQGTDTQYF